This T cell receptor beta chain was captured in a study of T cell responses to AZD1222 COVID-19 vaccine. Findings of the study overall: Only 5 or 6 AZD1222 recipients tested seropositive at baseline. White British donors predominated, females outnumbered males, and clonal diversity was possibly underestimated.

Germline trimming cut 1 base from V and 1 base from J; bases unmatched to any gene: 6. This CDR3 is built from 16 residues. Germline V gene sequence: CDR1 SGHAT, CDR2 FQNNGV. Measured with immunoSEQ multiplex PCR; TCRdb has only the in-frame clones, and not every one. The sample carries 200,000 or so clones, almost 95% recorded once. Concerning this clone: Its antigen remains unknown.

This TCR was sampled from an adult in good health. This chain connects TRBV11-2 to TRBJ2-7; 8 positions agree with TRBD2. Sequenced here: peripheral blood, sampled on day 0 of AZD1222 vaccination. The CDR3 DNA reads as TGTGCCAGCAGCTTAGTAGGTAGCGGGGCTTCCTACGAGCAGTACTTC. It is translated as CASSLVGSGASYEQYF.